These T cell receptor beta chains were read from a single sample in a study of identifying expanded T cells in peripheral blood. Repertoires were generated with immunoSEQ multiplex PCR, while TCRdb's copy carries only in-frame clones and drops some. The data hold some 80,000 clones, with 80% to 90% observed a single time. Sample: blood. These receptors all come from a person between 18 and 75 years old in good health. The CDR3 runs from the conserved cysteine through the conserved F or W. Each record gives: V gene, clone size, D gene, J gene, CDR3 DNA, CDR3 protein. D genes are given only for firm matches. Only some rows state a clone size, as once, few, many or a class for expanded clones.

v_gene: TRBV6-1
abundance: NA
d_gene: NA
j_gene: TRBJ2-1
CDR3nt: TGTGCCAGCAGTGCTCAGGGCGGTCGGTTCAATGAGCAGTTCTTC
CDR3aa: CASSAQGGRFNEQFF

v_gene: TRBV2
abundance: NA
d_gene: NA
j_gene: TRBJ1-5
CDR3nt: TGTGCCAGCAGTGAAGACCCCGGGTCTCGAACCTTT
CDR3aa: CASSEDPGSRTF

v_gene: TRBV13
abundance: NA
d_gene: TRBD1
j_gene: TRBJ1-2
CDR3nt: TGTGCCAGCAGCATCGGGACAGGGGTAACGGCTAACTATGGCTACACCTTC
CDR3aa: CASSIGTGVTANYGYTF

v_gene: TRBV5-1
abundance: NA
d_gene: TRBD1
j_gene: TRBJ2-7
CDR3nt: TGCGCCAGCAGCTTTACAGGGGACCAGAGCTCCTACGAGCAGTACTTC
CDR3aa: CASSFTGDQSSYEQYF

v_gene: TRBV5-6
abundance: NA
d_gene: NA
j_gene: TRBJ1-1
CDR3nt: TGTGCCAGCAGCTTGGCCTTGGAACGGCCGAACACTGAAGCTTTCTTT
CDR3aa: CASSLALERPNTEAFF

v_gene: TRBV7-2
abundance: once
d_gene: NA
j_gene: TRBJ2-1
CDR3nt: TGTGCCAGCAGCTTAGGAGGGCTAATGGGCAATGAGCAGTTCTTC
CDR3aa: CASSLGGLMGNEQFF

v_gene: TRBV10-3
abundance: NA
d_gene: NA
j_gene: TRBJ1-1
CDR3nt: TGTGCCATCAGTGTTTTGGCCTCCTCGGGTAGTACTGAAGCTTTCTTT
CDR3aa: CAISVLASSGSTEAFF

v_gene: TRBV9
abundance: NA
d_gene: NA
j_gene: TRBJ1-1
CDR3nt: TGTGCCAGCAGCGTAGTGTCCACAGAGAACACTGAAGCTTTCTTT
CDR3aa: CASSVVSTENTEAFF

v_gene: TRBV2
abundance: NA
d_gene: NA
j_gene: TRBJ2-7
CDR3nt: TGTGCCAGCAGCGTACAGAGTTTCTCCTACGAGCAGTACTTC
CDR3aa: CASSVQSFSYEQYF

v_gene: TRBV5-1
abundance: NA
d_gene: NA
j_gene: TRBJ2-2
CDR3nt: TGCGCCAGCAGCCCCCTCGACAGTAACACCGGGGAGCTGTTTTTT
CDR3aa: CASSPLDSNTGELFF

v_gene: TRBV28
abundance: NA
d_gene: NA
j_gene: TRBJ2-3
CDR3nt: TGTGCCAGCAGTTTGAAGGGTACTAGCACAGATACGCAGTATTTT
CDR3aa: CASSLKGTSTDTQYF

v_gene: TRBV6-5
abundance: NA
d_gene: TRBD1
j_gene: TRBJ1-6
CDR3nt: TGTGCCAGCAGTTATGACAGGGCTTGGGGTAATTCACCCCTCCACTTT
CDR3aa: CASSYDRAWGNSPLHF

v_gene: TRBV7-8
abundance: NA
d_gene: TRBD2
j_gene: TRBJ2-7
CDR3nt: TGTGCCAGCAGCGGACTAGCGGGACCACATAACGAGCAGTACTTC
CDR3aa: CASSGLAGPHNEQYF

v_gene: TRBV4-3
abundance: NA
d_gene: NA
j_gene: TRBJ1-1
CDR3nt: TGCGCCAGCAGCTCCGGGAACATGAACACTGAAGCTTTCTTT
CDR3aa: CASSSGNMNTEAFF

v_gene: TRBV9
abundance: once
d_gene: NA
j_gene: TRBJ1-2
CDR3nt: TGTGCCAGCAGCGTATCCTTAAAGCCGAACTATGGCTACACCTTC
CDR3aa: CASSVSLKPNYGYTF

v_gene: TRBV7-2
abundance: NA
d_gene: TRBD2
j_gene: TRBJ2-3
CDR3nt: TGTGCCAGCAGCTTACAGGCGGGAGGTCGGGCAGATACGCAGTATTTT
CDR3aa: CASSLQAGGRADTQYF

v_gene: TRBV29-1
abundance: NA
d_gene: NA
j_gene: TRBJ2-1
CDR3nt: TGCAGCGGGAGGGTGGGGTCCTCCTACAATGAGCAGTTCTTC
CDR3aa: CSGRVGSSYNEQFF

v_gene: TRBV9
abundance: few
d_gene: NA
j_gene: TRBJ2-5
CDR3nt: TGTGCCAGCAGCGTAGCCAGGGGACAAGAGACCCAGTACTTC
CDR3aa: CASSVARGQETQYF

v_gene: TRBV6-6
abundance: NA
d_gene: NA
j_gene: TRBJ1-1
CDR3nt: TGTGCCAGCAGTTACTCGGGCATGAACACTGAAGCTTTCTTT
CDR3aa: CASSYSGMNTEAFF

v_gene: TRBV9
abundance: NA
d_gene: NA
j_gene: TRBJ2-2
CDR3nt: TGTGCCAGCAGCGTAGAGGGGGGCAGGGGCACCGGGGAGCTGTTTTTT
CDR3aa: CASSVEGGRGTGELFF

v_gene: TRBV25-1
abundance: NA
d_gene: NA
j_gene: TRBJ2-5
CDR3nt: TGTGCCAGCAGTCCCCAGGGCCAGGGGGAGACCCAGTACTTC
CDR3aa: CASSPQGQGETQYF

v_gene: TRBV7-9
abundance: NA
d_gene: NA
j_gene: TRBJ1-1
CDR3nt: TGTGCCAGCAGCTGGCTCGGTGGGACTGAAGCTTTCTTT
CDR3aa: CASSWLGGTEAFF

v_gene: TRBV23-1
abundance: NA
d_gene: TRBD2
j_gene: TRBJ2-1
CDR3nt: TGCGCCAGCAGTCGCGCCACTAGCGTCTCCTACAATGAGCAGTTCTTC
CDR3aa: CASSRATSVSYNEQFF

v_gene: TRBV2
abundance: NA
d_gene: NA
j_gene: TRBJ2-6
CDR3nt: TGTGCCAGCAGTGAAGCGGTCAGGACCTCTGGGGCCAACGTCCTGACTTTC
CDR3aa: CASSEAVRTSGANVLTF

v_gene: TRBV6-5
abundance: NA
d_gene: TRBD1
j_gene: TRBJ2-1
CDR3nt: TGTGCCAGCAGGATGGGACAGGGGAAAAATGAGCAGTTCTTC
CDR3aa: CASRMGQGKNEQFF

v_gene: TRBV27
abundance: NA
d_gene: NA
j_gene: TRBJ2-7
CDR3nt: TGTGCCAGCAGTTTAAAGCAGGGCAGGAACGAGCAGTACTTC
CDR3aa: CASSLKQGRNEQYF

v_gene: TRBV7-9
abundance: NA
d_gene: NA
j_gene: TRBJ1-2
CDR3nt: TGTGCCAGCAGCGCAGGGTCCAGCTATGGCTACACCTTC
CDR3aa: CASSAGSSYGYTF

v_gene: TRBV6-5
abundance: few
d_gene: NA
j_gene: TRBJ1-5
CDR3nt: TGTGCCAGCAGGGGTGGCAATCAGCCCCAGCATTTT
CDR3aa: CASRGGNQPQHF

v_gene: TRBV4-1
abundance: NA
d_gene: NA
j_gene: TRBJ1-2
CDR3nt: TGCGCCAGCAGCCAAGTTCTCGGGTCTGGCTATGGCTACACCTTC
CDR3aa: CASSQVLGSGYGYTF

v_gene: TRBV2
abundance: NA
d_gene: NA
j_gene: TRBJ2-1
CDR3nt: TGTGCCAGCAGTGCGGCCAGCGCCTACAATGAGCAGTTCTTC
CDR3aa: CASSAASAYNEQFF

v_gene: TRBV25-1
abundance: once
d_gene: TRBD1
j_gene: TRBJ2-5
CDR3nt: TGTGCCAGCAGCCCTACAGGGGGAGAGACCCAGTACTTC
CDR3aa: CASSPTGGETQYF

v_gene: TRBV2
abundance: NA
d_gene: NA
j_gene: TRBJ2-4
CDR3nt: TGTGCCAGCAGGGTGGGGGGGCCCCTAGCCAAAAACATTCAGTACTTC
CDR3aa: CASRVGGPLAKNIQYF

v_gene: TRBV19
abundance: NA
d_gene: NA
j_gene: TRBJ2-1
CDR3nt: TGTGCCAGTAGTATAGGGAGGGGGTCTGAGCAGTTCTTC
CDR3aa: CASSIGRGSEQFF

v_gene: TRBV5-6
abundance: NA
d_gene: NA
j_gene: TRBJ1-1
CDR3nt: TGTGCCAGCAGTCGACCACTGAACACTGAAGCTTTCTTT
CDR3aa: CASSRPLNTEAFF

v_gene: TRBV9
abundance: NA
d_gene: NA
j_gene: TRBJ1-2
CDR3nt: TGTGCCAGCAGCGCCCCGGGCCTCGGGGCTGGTGGCTACACCTTC
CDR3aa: CASSAPGLGAGGYTF

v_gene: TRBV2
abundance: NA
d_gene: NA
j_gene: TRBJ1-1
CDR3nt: TGTGCCAGCAGTCCTAGGCGGCTAGAGACTGAAGCTTTCTTT
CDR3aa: CASSPRRLETEAFF

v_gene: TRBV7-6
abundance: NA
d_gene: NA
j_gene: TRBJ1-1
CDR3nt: TGTGCCAGCAGCTTGGGGACTAACACTGAAGCTTTCTTT
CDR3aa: CASSLGTNTEAFF

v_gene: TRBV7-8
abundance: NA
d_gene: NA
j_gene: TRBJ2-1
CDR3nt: TGTGCCAGCAGCTTAAGGGTAGGGGCTCGCAATGAGCAGTTCTTC
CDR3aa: CASSLRVGARNEQFF

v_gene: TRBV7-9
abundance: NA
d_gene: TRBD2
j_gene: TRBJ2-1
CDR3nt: TGTGCCAGCACCCCACTAGCGGGAAGCTCCTACAATGAGCAGTTCTTC
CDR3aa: CASTPLAGSSYNEQFF

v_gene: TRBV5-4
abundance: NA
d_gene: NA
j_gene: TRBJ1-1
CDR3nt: TGTGCCAGCAGCTGGGGTTCGGGGGTGGAAGCTTTCTTT
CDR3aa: CASSWGSGVEAFF

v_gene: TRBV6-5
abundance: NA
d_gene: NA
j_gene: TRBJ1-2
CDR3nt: TGTGCCAGCAGTTACGGCAAAGAAGTTTCCCACACCTTC
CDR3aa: CASSYGKEVSHTF

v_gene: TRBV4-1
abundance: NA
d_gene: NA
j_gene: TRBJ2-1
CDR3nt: TGCGCCAGCAGCCAAGGGGGCGCCGAGCAGTTCTTC
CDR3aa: CASSQGGAEQFF